Below, 32 T cell receptor beta chains from the same sample are listed, as sequenced in a study of blood T cell repertoires in COVID-19. Here immunoSEQ multiplex PCR was the method, and the copy in TCRdb shows in-frame clones only, minus some. The sample has 150,000 to 200,000 clones; 85% to 90% are singletons. Sequencing used peripheral blood. Receptors originate from a man younger than 35 with active or convalescent COVID-19.

The chain recombines TRBV9 with TRBJ1-4, with D possibly TRBD1 on 5 matching bases. The CDR3 spans 12 residues. Germline CDR1 and CDR2: SGDLS and YYNGEE. V lost 3 bases and J 14 bases, leaving 14 bases between the germline ends. Here the CDR3 DNA reads TGTGCCAGCAGCGCATTCGGGGGATCGCTGTTTTTT. Amino acid sequence: CASSAFGGSLFF.

This rearrangement joins TRBV20-1 to TRBJ2-2; 7 bases match TRBD2. Germline loops: CDR1 DFQATT, CDR2 SNEGSKA (reference sequence). V gave up 3 bases and J gave up 3 bases; unmatched junction bases: 7. The CDR3 spans 15 residues. The CDR3 region has the DNA TGCAGTGCTAGTGCGGGGAGGGGAGACACCGGGGAGCTGTTTTTT. This codes for CSASAGRGDTGELFF.

This sequence joins TRBV5-6 and TRBJ2-7, with 7 bases lining up with TRBD2. Germline V gene data show CDR1 as SGHDT and CDR2 as YYEEEE. J was trimmed by 5 bases and V by 4 bases; bases with no gene match: 15. CDR3 length equals 16 residues. The CDR3 DNA sequence: TGTGCCAGCAGCGCCCCTTGGGCGGGAGCGACTAACGAGCAGTACTTC. Translating gives CASSAPWAGATNEQYF.

V usage is TRBV9 and J usage is TRBJ1-1, with D uncertain. Trimming cost V 2 bases and J 8 bases, with 13 bases left between them. CDR3 length: 13 amino acids. Germline V gene sequence: CDR1 SGDLS, CDR2 YYNGEE. The CDR3 protein is CASSVTEGLEAFF. CDR3 nucleotides: TGTGCCAGCAGCGTGACTGAGGGCTTAGAAGCTTTCTTT. Filled out from reference TRBV9 and TRBJ1-1, the complete variable domain reads DSGVTQTPKHLITATGQRVTLRCSPRSGDLSVYWYQQSLDQGLQFLIQYYNGEERAKGNILERFSAQQFPDLHSELNLSSLELGDSALYFCASSVTEGLEAFFGQGTRLTVV.

The chain employs TRBV15 and TRBJ1-6; TRBD1 matches 7 bases. The CDR3 spans 14 residues. Germline-derived CDR1 and CDR2 are LNHNV and YYDKDF (reference sequence). After removal of 5 bases from V and 7 bases from J, the junction contained 5 bases not matched to a gene. The CDR3 sequence: CATSSNRGNSPLHF. The CDR3 DNA sequence: TGTGCCACCAGCTCTAACAGGGGCAATTCACCCCTCCACTTT.

The V call is TRBV11-3, the J call TRBJ2-3, with unresolved D. Deletions cut 6 bases from V and 2 bases from J, with 9 bases between. Per germline, CDR1 SGHNT and CDR2 YENEEA. The CDR3 runs to 13 residues. In nucleotides, the CDR3 is TGTGCCAGCAGTCCCAGACACACAGATACGCAGTATTTT. Protein product: CASSPRHTDTQYF.

This chain uses TRBV9 with TRBJ2-7; 7 nucleotides agree with TRBD1. The CDR3 has 13 amino acids. The junction had 2 bases not matched to a gene; V was cut back by 3 bases and J by 2 bases. Germline CDR1 reads SGDLS; CDR2 reads YYNGEE. CDR3 bases: TGTGCCAGCAGCGGAGGGACAGCCTACGAGCAGTACTTC. Its protein product is CASSGGTAYEQYF.

J is TRBJ1-2 and V is TRBV9; unclear D gene. This CDR3 spans 14 amino acids. Germline values: CDR1 SGDLS, CDR2 YYNGEE. The V end lost 4 bases, the J end lost 4 bases, and 14 bases lay between the germline ends. The CDR3 DNA is TGTGCCAGCAGCCCGTCCACGACTATCTATGGCTACACCTTC. Translating gives CASSPSTTIYGYTF.

DNA for the CDR3: TGTGCCAGCAGCTTGTCCCAGACAGGGAACACTGAAGCTTTCTTT. It is translated as CASSLSQTGNTEAFF. The V and J genes are TRBV5-5 and TRBJ1-1, with a tentative D call TRBD1 (6 bases). Germline CDR1 reads SGHKS; CDR2 reads YYEKEE (reference sequence). The V end was cut by 1 base, the J end by 1 base, with 11 bases between. There are 15 residues in the CDR3.

This sequence joins TRBV7-9 and TRBJ1-2; no clear D gene. Between the trimmed V and J ends, which lost 2 bases and 0 bases, there was a span of 10 bases. The CDR3 is 15 residues long. Germline CDR1 is SEHNR and CDR2 is FQNEAQ (reference sequence). For the CDR3, the DNA is TGTGCCAGCAGCTTATCAGTAGCGGCTAACTATGGCTACACCTTC. Residues: CASSLSVAANYGYTF.

The chain links TRBV12-5 to TRBJ1-1; TRBD1 might be the D (6 bases). Germline values: CDR1 LGHNT, CDR2 FRNRAP. The CDR3 sequence is 14 residues long. Between the trimmed V and J ends, which lost 4 bases and 7 bases, there was a span of 16 bases. The CDR3: CASGSLDRRGEAFF. DNA of the CDR3: TGTGCTAGTGGTTCTCTCGACAGGAGAGGTGAAGCTTTCTTT.

This chain connects TRBV7-8 to TRBJ1-3, with D unresolved. Trimming took 4 bases from V and 2 from J, leaving 18 bases between them. Germline assignment: CDR1 SGHVS and CDR2 FQNEAQ. CDR3 length: 17 residues. The CDR3 bases are TGTGCCAGCAGCTCCTCGTGGGCGGGTCAGACTGGAAACACCATATATTTT. Translation gives CASSSSWAGQTGNTIYF.

J is TRBJ1-2 and V is TRBV6-6, with 7 bases matching TRBD1. V gave up 2 bases and J gave up 4 bases; unmatched junction bases: 4. Germline V gives CDR1 MNHNY, CDR2 SVGAGI (reference sequence). CDR3 length: 14 amino acids. The CDR3 nucleotides are TGTGCCAGCAGTTACGAGGCAGGGGGCTATGGCTACACCTTC. It yields the protein CASSYEAGGYGYTF.

The gene calls are TRBV29-1 and TRBJ2-1; 7 bases agree with TRBD2. The ends lost 4 bases at V and 8 bases at J; junction bases unmatched: 5. CDR3 length: 12 amino acids. Germline V gene lookup returns CDR1 SQVTM and CDR2 ANQGSEA. This CDR3 is CSVGAGDYEQFF. Here the CDR3 DNA reads TGCAGCGTTGGGGCGGGAGATTATGAGCAGTTCTTC.

This sequence joins TRBV28 and TRBJ1-5; possible D gene TRBD1, 6 bases. This CDR3 comprises 15 residues. V was cut by 8 bases and J by 3 bases, with 17 bases left in between. The germline gives CDR1 MDHEN, CDR2 SYDVKM. The DNA for the CDR3 is TGTGCCAGCCGAGAGGGGGGGGCTGACAATCAGCCCCAGCATTTT. This encodes CASREGGADNQPQHF.

This chain's CDR3 is CASSLAEPGEGEKLFF. The CDR3 DNA reads as TGTGCCAGCAGCTTAGCTGAGCCAGGGGAAGGTGAAAAACTGTTTTTT. The chain employs TRBV7-9 and TRBJ1-4; the D gene is possibly TRBD1 (6 bases). CDR3 length: 16 amino acids. The germline gives CDR1 SEHNR, CDR2 FQNEAQ (reference sequence). Trimming removed 0 bases at V and 7 bases at J, with 15 bases between.

The rearrangement links TRBV11-2 to TRBJ1-4; D is unclear. This CDR3 region has 19 residues. In germline, CDR1 is SGHAT, CDR2 FQNNGV. The ends were cut back, 2 bases at V and 4 bases at J, with 23 bases in the middle. The CDR3 is CASSLRWRRSRSFNEKLFF. In nucleotides, the CDR3 is TGTGCCAGCAGCTTACGTTGGAGGAGGTCCCGGAGCTTTAATGAAAAACTGTTTTTT.

Regarding this clone: Other nucleotide sequences from this sample produce the same CDR3. V gene TRBV28 combines with J gene TRBJ1-2, with 8 bases fitting TRBD1. Trimming cost V 3 bases and J 3 bases; bases outside gene matches: 3. The CDR3 consists of 14 residues. Germline CDR1 is MDHEN and CDR2 is SYDVKM. The CDR3 bases are TGTGCCAGCAGTTTGTTGACAGGGGACTATGGCTACACCTTC. Protein: CASSLLTGDYGYTF.

The rearrangement joins TRBV6-6 to TRBJ2-5, with 7 bases matching TRBD2. The CDR3 length is 16 residues. With 2 bases clipped from V and 5 bases from J, the junction kept 11 bases outside the gene matches. CDR1 MNHNY and CDR2 SVGAGI come from the germline V gene (reference sequence). The CDR3 protein is CASSYRQGGSWETQYF. The CDR3 region has the DNA TGTGCCAGCAGTTACCGGCAGGGAGGGTCTTGGGAGACCCAGTACTTC.

This clone appeared a few times. This chain connects TRBV6-5 to TRBJ1-2; 8 bases map to TRBD1. Unmatched junction bases numbered 5, after V lost 4 bases and J lost 4 bases. The CDR3 contains 14 residues. The germline CDR1 and CDR2 sequences are MNHEY and SVGAGI. The CDR3 region has the DNA TGTGCCAGCAGTTCGACAGGGGAAGGCTATGGCTACACCTTC. Its translation: CASSSTGEGYGYTF.

This chain links TRBV5-1 with TRBJ1-4, with D tentatively TRBD1 (5 bases). This CDR3 has 14 residues. CDR1 is SGHRS and CDR2 is YFSETQ in the germline V gene. The V end lost 4 bases, the J end lost 4 bases, and 11 bases lay between the germline ends. Here the CDR3 DNA reads TGCGCCAGCAGCGCCATCCAGGGTAATGAAAAACTGTTTTTT. Translated: CASSAIQGNEKLFF.

The J gene is TRBJ1-4, the V gene TRBV5-1, with 9 bases identical to TRBD1. Germline lookup yields CDR1 SGHRS and CDR2 YFSETQ. V lost 5 bases and J lost 6; bases outside the gene matches: 8. The CDR3 totals 15 residues. The CDR3 nucleotides read TGCGCCAGCAGTGACCACAGGGGGCTGGATGAAAAACTGTTTTTT. Translated: CASSDHRGLDEKLFF.

The rearrangement links TRBV7-2 to TRBJ2-5; D not resolved. Deletions cut 4 bases from V and 0 bases from J, with 3 bases between. CDR3 length equals 12 residues. Per germline, CDR1 SGHTA and CDR2 FQGNSA. Here the CDR3 reads CASSSNQETQYF. In DNA, the CDR3 is TGTGCCAGCAGCTCTAACCAAGAGACCCAGTACTTC.

This chain joins TRBV5-1 and TRBJ2-2, with 13 bases identical to TRBD2. The V segment lost 0 bases and the J segment 6 bases; nucleotides outside the gene matches: 2. The length of the CDR3 is 16 residues. Germline V gene sequence: CDR1 SGHRS, CDR2 YFSETQ. The CDR3 DNA follows: TGCGCCAGCAGCTTGGCCGGGACTAGCGGGGCCGGGGAGCTGTTTTTT. Its protein product is CASSLAGTSGAGELFF.

This chain links TRBV7-9 with TRBJ1-1, with a possible D match to TRBD1 (5 bases). This CDR3 has 15 amino acids. V lost 5 bases and J lost 2, with 15 bases in between. Germline assignment: CDR1 SEHNR and CDR2 FQNEAQ (reference sequence). In DNA, the CDR3 is TGTGCCAGCAGCCCCCTCGCGGGACGAAACACTGAAGCTTTCTTT. It specifies CASSPLAGRNTEAFF.

The chain links TRBV11-2 to TRBJ2-7; D is tentatively TRBD1 or TRBD2 (6 bases each). The CDR3 totals 12 residues. Germline values: CDR1 SGHAT, CDR2 FQNNGV. Between the trimmed V and J ends, which lost 10 bases and 2 bases, there was a span of 12 bases. In DNA, the CDR3 is TGTGCCATCAGGAGGGGGACCTACGAGCAGTACTTC. As protein: CAIRRGTYEQYF.

The V gene is TRBV29-1, the J gene TRBJ1-1; no firm D call. Trimming shortened V by 6 bases and J by 5 bases, and 10 bases separated the two germline ends. The CDR3 is made up of 11 amino acids. Germline assignment: CDR1 SQVTM and CDR2 ANQGSEA. The CDR3 DNA reads TGCAGCGTCTCGTGGGAGACTGAAGCTTTCTTT. Protein product: CSVSWETEAFF.

The chain is built from TRBV5-1 and TRBJ1-2, with TRBD1 matching over 9 bases. This CDR3 spans 14 amino acids. Trimming removed 4 bases from V and 4 bases from J; junction bases left unmatched: 5. Germline-derived CDR1 and CDR2 are SGHRS and YFSETQ. The CDR3 loop is CASSSGTGTYGYTF. CDR3 nucleotide sequence: TGCGCCAGCAGCAGCGGGACAGGGACCTATGGCTACACCTTC.

The table lists this clone with a few counts. The chain is built from TRBV3-1 (or the pseudogene TRBV3-2) and TRBJ1-2, with D maybe TRBD1 (5 bases). Germline V gene lookup returns CDR1 LGHDT and CDR2 YNNKEL (reference sequence). V gave up 4 bases and J gave up 3 bases, with 15 bases separating them. CDR3 size: 15 residues. DNA of the CDR3: TGTGCCAGCAGCCCGAGGGACTTACACTACTATGGCTACACCTTC. Its protein product is CASSPRDLHYYGYTF.

The CDR3 sequence is CASRTELNTEAFF. CDR3 nucleotide sequence: TGTGCCAGCAGGACAGAATTGAACACTGAAGCTTTCTTT. The chain couples TRBV6-5 to TRBJ1-1; weak D call: TRBD1 (5 bases). The CDR3 is 13 amino acids. The germline CDR1 and CDR2 sequences are MNHEY and SVGAGI. Trimming took off 6 bases at V and 0 bases at J, with 8 bases between the two ends.

The chain combines TRBV6-5 with TRBJ2-7, with D possibly being TRBD2 (5 bases). Germline V gene data show CDR1 as MNHEY and CDR2 as SVGAGI. Trimming shortened V by 7 bases and J by 6 bases, and 19 bases separated the two germline ends. CDR3 size: 14 residues. The CDR3 nucleotides read TGTGCCAGCAACTACGCACCGGGAACCTCCGAGCAGTACTTC. Translated: CASNYAPGTSEQYF.

This chain connects TRBV7-9 to TRBJ2-7; D is possibly TRBD2 (5 bases). Trimming pared 1 base from V and 2 bases from J, leaving 12 bases between. The CDR3 runs 15 residues. The V gene's germline CDR1 is SEHNR and CDR2 FQNEAQ (reference sequence). CDR3 region: CASSLVASRAYEQYF. As DNA, the CDR3 is TGTGCCAGCAGCTTAGTGGCTAGCCGAGCCTACGAGCAGTACTTC.